A selection of T cell receptor beta chains follows, all from one sample in a study of blood T cell repertoires in COVID-19. Sequenced by immunoSEQ multiplex PCR; TCRdb stores in-frame clones only, minus some. The sample yields about 260,000 clones, around nine tenths seen once. The sequencing sample was made of peripheral blood. Receptor source: a woman in her sixties or seventies with COVID-19, enrolled during active disease. CDR3s include the opening cysteine and the closing phenylalanine or tryptophan. D genes are given only for firm matches. Where a row states a size, it is once, few, many or the class of an expanded clone; other rows omit it.

TRBV4-3,TRBJ2-2,.,TRBD1,TGCGCCAGCAGCCGCCGACTTGGGGGGACAGGGGGTACCGGGGAGCTGTTTTTT,CASSRRLGGTGGTGELFF
TRBV28,TRBJ1-1,.,TRBD1,TGTGCCCCCAACTGGACAGGGGATGGTGGGTCTGAAGCTTTCTTT,CAPNWTGDGGSEAFF
TRBV7-2,TRBJ1-4,.,.,TGTGCCAGCAGCTTCGGGGCTAATGAAAAACTGTTTTTT,CASSFGANEKLFF
TRBV9,TRBJ2-7,once,TRBD2,TGTGCCAGCAGCGCAACGGGACTAGCGGGAGACGAGCAGTACTTC,CASSATGLAGDEQYF
TRBV6-6,TRBJ2-7,.,.,TGTGCCAGCAGCTTGGACTACCCGGTCTACGAGCAGTACTTC,CASSLDYPVYEQYF
TRBV5-6,TRBJ1-4,.,TRBD1,TGTGCCAGCAGCTTGGCCGGGACAGCAGTTAATGAAAAACTGTTTTTT,CASSLAGTAVNEKLFF
TRBV7-2,TRBJ2-1,.,TRBD1,TGTGCCAGCAGCCCAGACAGGGGGCCCTACAATGAGCAGTTCTTC,CASSPDRGPYNEQFF
TRBV11-2,TRBJ2-1,.,TRBD2,TGTGCCAGCAGCCCATGGACTAGCGGGGGCAATGAGCAGTTCTTC,CASSPWTSGGNEQFF
TRBV6-6,TRBJ1-5,.,.,TGTGCCAGCAGTGCCCCCGGGGGGCCCAATCAGCCCCAGCATTTT,CASSAPGGPNQPQHF
TRBV21-1,TRBJ2-7,.,.,TGTGCCAGCAGCAAACGGGACACCTACGAGCAGTACTTC,CASSKRDTYEQYF
TRBV10-1,TRBJ2-1,.,.,TGCGCCAGCAGTGACCCTGGACAGTACAATGAGCAGTTCTTC,CASSDPGQYNEQFF
TRBV6-5,TRBJ1-5,once,TRBD1,TGTGCCAGCAGACTCCAGACAGGGAATCAGCCCCAGCATTTT,CASRLQTGNQPQHF
TRBV3-1/TRBV3-2,TRBJ1-4,.,.,TGTGCCAGCAGCCAACAGGGAGGGGATGAAAAACTGTTTTTT,CASSQQGGDEKLFF
TRBV5-1,TRBJ2-5,.,TRBD2,TGCGCCAGCAGCTTAGGAGTGACTAGCGGAATAGAGACCCAGTACTTC,CASSLGVTSGIETQYF
TRBV19,TRBJ1-6,.,.,TGTGCCAGTAGCAGTCTTTCAGGGGTAGGGAATTCACCCCTCCACTTT,CASSSLSGVGNSPLHF
TRBV5-1,TRBJ1-3,.,TRBD1,TGCGCCAGCAGCTTGGGGACAGGGAGCCCTGGAAACACCATATATTTT,CASSLGTGSPGNTIYF
TRBV15,TRBJ2-3,.,.,TGTGCCACCAGCAGACTGAGGGAGAGCACAGATACGCAGTATTTT,CATSRLRESTDTQYF
TRBV7-9,TRBJ1-6,.,TRBD1,TGTGCCAGCAGCCACTCGACAGGGGGCTACGTCAGGAATTCACCCCTCCACTTT,CASSHSTGGYVRNSPLHF
TRBV30,TRBJ1-6,.,.,TGTGCCTGGAGCGTAGACAGTCGCCTCCACTTT,CAWSVDSRLHF
TRBV10-3,TRBJ2-7,.,.,TGTGCCACCGGGACTGATCTCTACGAGCAGTACTTC,CATGTDLYEQYF
TRBV11-2,TRBJ2-5,.,.,TGTGCCAGCAGCTTAGTTTCGTTGCTGGGAGGTCAAGAGACCCAGTACTTC,CASSLVSLLGGQETQYF
TRBV24-1,TRBJ1-1,once,.,TGTGCCACCAGTGATTACTCGAACACTGAAGCTTTCTTT,CATSDYSNTEAFF
TRBV5-1,TRBJ2-7,.,.,TGCGCCAGCAGCTTCAGGGGTTACGAGCAGTACTTC,CASSFRGYEQYF
TRBV24-1,TRBJ2-5,.,.,TGTGCCACGCACACACAGATGGGAGAGACCCAGTACTTC,CATHTQMGETQYF
TRBV5-1,TRBJ1-1,.,TRBD1,TGCGCCAGCAGCAACGGGGACAGGGAGAACACTGAAGCTTTCTTT,CASSNGDRENTEAFF
TRBV19,TRBJ2-2,.,.,TGTGCCAGTAGGATCCAGGCCGACACCGGGGAGCTGTTTTTT,CASRIQADTGELFF
TRBV19,TRBJ1-5,.,.,TGTGCCAGTAGCACGACAGGTCGCCGACAGCCCCAGCATTTT,CASSTTGRRQPQHF
TRBV28,TRBJ1-1,.,TRBD1,TGTGCCAGCAGTCCTGGGACAGGGAGAATTACTGAAGCTTTCTTT,CASSPGTGRITEAFF
TRBV9,TRBJ1-3,.,.,TGTGCCAGCAGCGTCAGCTCTGGAAACACCATATATTTT,CASSVSSGNTIYF
TRBV19,TRBJ1-1,.,.,TGTGCCAGTAGTATTAATGCTAAGAACACTGAAGCTTTCTTT,CASSINAKNTEAFF
TRBV18,TRBJ1-2,.,.,TGTGCCAGCTCACCATTCGGCAGGGACTATGGCTACACCTTC,CASSPFGRDYGYTF
TRBV6-2/TRBV6-3,TRBJ2-3,.,TRBD2,TGTGCCAGCAGTTTCCTAGCGGGAGGGCCGTCTTGGACAGATACGCAGTATTTT,CASSFLAGGPSWTDTQYF
TRBV24-1,TRBJ2-1,.,.,TGTGCCACCAGTGAGCGCGGTAGCTCCTACAATGAGCAGTTCTTC,CATSERGSSYNEQFF
TRBV5-4,TRBJ1-1,.,.,TGTGCCAGCAGCCCTCAGACAGGACCAAAGCCCGAAGCTTTCTTT,CASSPQTGPKPEAFF
TRBV4-2,TRBJ2-7,.,TRBD1,TGTGCCAGCAGCCGAACGGACAGGGTCCACGAGCAGTACTTC,CASSRTDRVHEQYF
TRBV15,TRBJ2-7,.,TRBD1,TGTGCCACCAGCAGAGTTTCGGGACAGGCCTACGAGCAGTACTTC,CATSRVSGQAYEQYF
TRBV29-1,TRBJ2-1,.,TRBD2,TGCAGCGTTCTTAGCGGGAGTAACGCCAATGAGCAGTTCTTC,CSVLSGSNANEQFF
TRBV11-1,TRBJ2-3,.,.,TGTGCCAGCAGCCGACGAGGCGGCGGTAGCACAGATACGCAGTATTTT,CASSRRGGGSTDTQYF
TRBV3-1/TRBV3-2,TRBJ2-2,.,.,TGTGCCAGCAGCGGGGAGGCCGGGGAGCTGTTTTTT,CASSGEAGELFF
TRBV29-1,TRBJ2-3,.,.,TGCAGCGTTTTCAGGGGCGGCGCAGATACGCAGTATTTT,CSVFRGGADTQYF
TRBV6-5,TRBJ2-1,once,.,TGTGCCAGCAGGGAGAGCTCCTACAATGAGCAGTTCTTC,CASRESSYNEQFF
TRBV19,TRBJ1-5,.,.,TGTGCCAGTAGCGGACAGCACAATCAGCCCCAGCATTTT,CASSGQHNQPQHF
TRBV19,TRBJ2-7,.,.,TGTGCCACCGGCAATCAGGGGTACGAGCAGTACTTC,CATGNQGYEQYF
TRBV30,TRBJ2-1,.,.,TGTGCCTGGGAATACTACAATGAGCAGTTCTTC,CAWEYYNEQFF